Presented here are 31 T cell receptor beta chains from one specimen sequenced in a study of radiation and T cells in renal cell carcinoma. Treatment here: treatment-naive control, cytoreductive nephrectomy. Generated by immunoSEQ multiplex PCR, the TCRdb table keeps only in-frame clones and is missing some. The sample records more than 3,500 clones, 65% to 80% being singletons. The starting material was tumor tissue, obtained from a patient whose treatment was nephrectomy without radiotherapy. These receptors all come from a man aged 45-65 years with renal cell carcinoma.

The rearrangement uses TRBV16 and TRBJ1-1; 7 bases align to TRBD1. V shed 1 base and J 3 bases; nucleotides not matched to a gene: 5. CDR1 is KGHSY and CDR2 is FQNENV in the germline V gene. CDR3 length: 15 amino acids. CDR3 in amino acids: CASSQLVTGDTEAFF. CDR3 coding DNA: TGTGCCAGCAGCCAATTAGTTACAGGGGACACTGAAGCTTTCTTT.

The chain has TRBV28 and TRBJ1-1, with D uncertain. V gave up 5 bases and J gave up 3 bases, with 16 bases separating them. This CDR3 contains 15 residues. The germline V gene encodes CDR1 MDHEN and CDR2 SYDVKM. CDR3 amino acids: CASSPPSWGYTEAFF. CDR3 DNA: TGTGCCAGCAGTCCACCCTCATGGGGTTACACTGAAGCTTTCTTT. Filled out from reference TRBV28 and TRBJ1-1, the complete variable domain reads DVKVTQSSRYLVKRTGEKVFLECVQDMDHENMFWYRQDPGLGLRLIYFSYDVKMKEKGDIPEGYSVSREKKERFSLILESASTNQTSMYLCASSPPSWGYTEAFFGQGTRLTVV.

V gene TRBV4-1 combines with J gene TRBJ2-1; 8 bases fit TRBD2. J gave up 10 bases and V 4 bases, and 9 bases lay outside the gene matches. This CDR3 comprises 14 residues. Germline V gene lookup returns CDR1 MGHRA and CDR2 YSYEKL. The CDR3, as DNA: TGCGCCAGCAGCCCTCCGGGAGGGGAGAAAGAGCAGTTCTTC. It encodes CASSPPGGEKEQFF.

The rearrangement links TRBV11-2 to TRBJ2-7, with D tentatively TRBD1 or TRBD2 (5 bases each). CDR3 length: 14 amino acids. Germline loops: CDR1 SGHAT, CDR2 FQNNGV. The V end was cut by 4 bases, the J end by 0 bases, with 10 bases between. CDR3 bases: TGTGCCAGCAGCTGGGGACCCACCTCCTACGAGCAGTACTTC. Translating gives CASSWGPTSYEQYF.

J is TRBJ1-1 and V is TRBV6-1; a possible D gene is TRBD1 (6 bases). The CDR3 runs 11 residues. Germline-derived CDR1 and CDR2 are MNHNS and SASEGT. V gave up 3 bases and J gave up 11 bases, with 10 bases separating them. The CDR3 sequence is CASSETGLAFF. The CDR3 nucleotides read TGTGCCAGCAGTGAGACAGGTTTGGCTTTCTTT.

This clone was counted between two and nine times. V gene TRBV5-1 combines with J gene TRBJ2-7; a weak D match, TRBD1 (6 bases). CDR1 and CDR2 from the germline V gene are SGHRS and YFSETQ. Trimming shortened V by 6 bases and J by 3 bases, and 13 bases separated the two germline ends. CDR3 length: 13 residues. CDR3: CASKQGPGYEQYF. CDR3 nucleotide sequence: TGCGCCAGCAAACAGGGCCCAGGCTACGAGCAGTACTTC. Using reference TRBV5-1 and TRBJ2-7 for the parts outside the CDR3, the full variable domain is KAGVTQTPRYLIKTRGQQVTLSCSPISGHRSVSWYQQTPGQGLQFLFEYFSETQRNKGNFPGRFSGRQFSNSRSEMNVSTLELGDSALYLCASKQGPGYEQYFGPGTRLTVT.

This chain connects TRBV25-1 to TRBJ2-5; the D gene is possibly TRBD2 (6 bases). The V gene's germline CDR1 is MGHDK and CDR2 SYGVNS. Trimming pared 8 bases from V and 4 bases from J, leaving 14 bases between. There are 13 residues in the CDR3. As DNA, the CDR3 is TGTGCCAGCTCAAGACTAGTCGGAGAGACCCAGTACTTC. Translated: CASSRLVGETQYF.

The chain employs TRBV6-6 and TRBJ1-2, with 10 nucleotides matching TRBD1. The CDR3 sequence is 15 residues long. Germline CDR1 is MNHNY and CDR2 is SVGAGI (reference sequence). Unmatched junction bases numbered 6, after V lost 2 bases and J lost 6 bases. CDR3 in amino acids: CASSYRTGGGDGYTF. CDR3 DNA: TGTGCCAGCAGTTACCGGACAGGGGGAGGCGATGGCTACACCTTC.

This clone was counted a single time. The chain combines TRBV2 with TRBJ1-2; possibly TRBD1 for D (6 bases). Trimming shortened V by 6 bases and J by 9 bases, and 14 bases separated the two germline ends. CDR3 length equals 12 residues. Germline V gene lookup returns CDR1 SNHLY and CDR2 FYNNEI. CDR3 loop: CASRKRQDSYTF. The CDR3 DNA reads TGTGCCAGCAGAAAGAGACAGGATAGCTACACCTTC.

The rearrangement joins TRBV28 to TRBJ1-2, with 7 bases lining up with TRBD1. The germline V gene has CDR1 MDHEN and CDR2 SYDVKM. The J segment lost 0 bases and the V segment lost 4 bases, leaving 5 bases of the junction unmatched. This CDR3 has 15 amino acids. CDR3 sequence: CASSSGQVSNYGYTF. The CDR3 DNA reads TGTGCCAGCAGTTCCGGACAGGTTTCTAACTATGGCTACACCTTC.

The rearrangement uses TRBV4-3 and TRBJ2-7, with D possibly matching TRBD1 (6 bases). Germline V CDR1 and CDR2: LGHNA, YSLEER. Trimming removed 0 bases from V and 0 bases from J, with 9 bases in between. CDR3 length: 15 amino acids. CDR3 residues: CASSQEQTGSYEQYF. CDR3 nucleotide sequence: TGCGCCAGCAGCCAAGAACAGACAGGCTCCTACGAGCAGTACTTC.

This CDR3 is CASSIPRRAVDQPQHF. The CDR3 DNA reads TGTGCCAGTAGTATACCCCGCAGGGCGGTGGATCAGCCCCAGCATTTT. V is TRBV19 and J is TRBJ1-5; a weak D match, TRBD1 (5 bases). The CDR3 consists of 16 residues. In germline, CDR1 is LNHDA, CDR2 SQIVND (reference sequence). Trimming removed 2 bases at V and 5 bases at J, with 16 bases between.

The chain carries TRBV7-2 and TRBJ2-1; D could derive from TRBD1 or TRBD2 (5 bases each). The CDR3 runs to 16 residues. The germline CDR1 and CDR2 sequences are SGHTA and FQGNSA. V was clipped by 5 bases and J by 4 bases, with 18 bases between them. The chain's CDR3 is CASSHAGTSSYNEQFF. CDR3 sequence (DNA): TGTGCCAGCAGCCACGCCGGGACCAGCAGTTACAATGAGCAGTTCTTC. The full variable domain, rest sourced from reference TRBV7-2 and TRBJ2-1, is GAGVSQSPSNKVTEKGKDVELRCDPISGHTALYWYRQSLGQGLEFLIYFQGNSAPDKSGLPSDRFSAERTGGSVSTLTIQRTQQEDSAVYLCASSHAGTSSYNEQFFGPGTRLTVL.

This clone showed up just once. The rearrangement joins TRBV7-9 to TRBJ2-1; perhaps D is TRBD1 or TRBD2 (5 bases each). Looked up from germline, CDR1 is SEHNR and CDR2 is FQNEAQ (reference sequence). The ends were cut back, 3 bases at V and 13 bases at J, with 10 bases in the middle. The CDR3 length is 11 residues. In DNA, the CDR3 is TGTGCCAGCAGCTTCCGGGACGTTCAGTTCTTC. Protein sequence: CASSFRDVQFF.

Note on this clone: Additional DNA sequences in this sample encode the identical CDR3. The chain is built from TRBV14 and TRBJ2-7; D is possibly TRBD1 (6 bases). This CDR3 is built from 15 residues. From germline, CDR1 is SGHDN and CDR2 FVKESK. V dropped 0 bases and J dropped 2 bases, with 11 bases sitting between them. The CDR3 is CASSQDRGLTYEQYF. CDR3 nucleotide sequence: TGTGCCAGCAGCCAAGACAGGGGCCTTACCTACGAGCAGTACTTC.

This clone has just a few counts. The rearrangement uses TRBV5-1 and TRBJ1-2; 12 bases agree with TRBD1. V shed 7 bases, J shed 7 bases, and the junction held 5 bases outside the gene matches. In germline, CDR1 is SGHRS, CDR2 YFSETQ. This CDR3 spans 13 amino acids. The CDR3 DNA reads TGCGCCAGCGCGGGACAGGGGGCGATTGGCTACACCTTC. It translates to CASAGQGAIGYTF.

This clone showed up just a few times. The chain has TRBV9 and TRBJ1-1; no clear D gene. V was pared by 0 bases and J by 1 base, with 7 bases between. Per germline, CDR1 SGDLS and CDR2 YYNGEE. The CDR3 sequence is 14 residues long. Here the CDR3 reads CASSVEGRNTEAFF. CDR3 DNA sequence: TGTGCCAGCAGCGTAGAGGGCAGGAACACTGAAGCTTTCTTT.

This clone was picked up a small number of times. Here the CDR3 DNA reads TGCGCCAGCAGCTTGGCGTCAGTCGATTACGAGCAGTACTTC. Encoded protein: CASSLASVDYEQYF. The chain combines TRBV5-1 with TRBJ2-7, with no clear D. V was pared by 0 bases and J by 4 bases, with 11 bases between. The CDR3 spans 14 residues. Germline V CDR1 and CDR2: SGHRS, YFSETQ.

The genes are TRBV7-2 and TRBJ2-3, with D perhaps TRBD1 or TRBD2 (7 bases each). The V gene lost 4 bases and the J gene lost 4 bases, with 18 bases spanning the gap. From germline, CDR1 is SGHTA and CDR2 FQGNSA. This CDR3 spans 16 amino acids. The CDR3, as DNA: TGTGCCAGCAGCTCCCAGGGGGGGAGTGGCCCAGATACGCAGTATTTT. Translating it yields CASSSQGGSGPDTQYF.

The chain combines TRBV7-1 with TRBJ2-6; D gene ambiguous. TRBV7-1 is labeled an ORF, and its function is uncertain. Trimming pared 5 bases from V and 5 bases from J, leaving 19 bases between. The CDR3 has 17 residues. The CDR3 DNA is TGTGCCAGCAGCCTGTGTCCACGACAAAGTCGGGCCAACGTCCTGACTTTC. This translates into CASSLCPRQSRANVLTF.

CDR3 nucleotides: TGTGCCAGCAGTTTAAATAGGGGGGTGTACGAGACCCAGTACTTC. This translates into CASSLNRGVYETQYF. The chain uses TRBV28 and TRBJ2-5, with D perhaps being TRBD1 or TRBD2 (6 bases each). CDR3 length: 15 residues. Trimming shortened V by 2 bases and J by 5 bases, and 15 bases separated the two germline ends. Germline loops: CDR1 MDHEN, CDR2 SYDVKM.

The rearrangement links TRBV2 to TRBJ2-1; the match to TRBD2 covers 10 bases. Germline V gene lookup returns CDR1 SNHLY and CDR2 FYNNEI. V gave up 4 bases and J gave up 10 bases; unmatched junction bases: 10. The CDR3 has 15 residues. In DNA, the CDR3 is TGTGCCAGCAGTGTCCAAGCGGGAGGGCCGGGAGAGCAGTTCTTC. Its translation is CASSVQAGGPGEQFF.

V and J are TRBV6-1 and TRBJ2-1, with D unclear. The CDR3 contains 14 residues. V lost 2 bases and J 5 bases, leaving 10 bases between the germline ends. CDR1 and CDR2 from the germline V gene are MNHNS and SASEGT. The CDR3, as DNA: TGTGCCAGCAGTGAATACGGAGAACACAATGAGCAGTTCTTC. Translation gives CASSEYGEHNEQFF.

In DNA form, the CDR3 reads TGCGCCAGCAGCTTGGTTGGCTACGAGCAGTACTTC. Protein sequence: CASSLVGYEQYF. V is TRBV5-1 and J is TRBJ2-7; D not certain. Trimming stripped 0 bases from V and 3 bases from J, with 4 bases between. Per the germline V gene, CDR1 is SGHRS and CDR2 is YFSETQ. This CDR3 has 12 amino acids.

The chain couples TRBV4-1 to TRBJ1-4; D not certain. V was pared by 1 base and J by 6 bases, with 12 bases between. CDR1 is MGHRA and CDR2 is YSYEKL in the germline V gene. The CDR3 covers 15 residues. Written as DNA, the CDR3 is TGCGCCAGCAGCCAAGCGGGGAGGGATGATGAAAAACTGTTTTTT. Protein product: CASSQAGRDDEKLFF.

This chain connects TRBV19 to TRBJ1-2; D remains unclear. The CDR3 totals 11 residues. Trimming left V 5 bases short and J 4 bases short, with 5 bases between. CDR1 LNHDA and CDR2 SQIVND come from the germline V gene (reference sequence). CDR3 protein: CASSFSYGYTF. In DNA form, the CDR3 reads TGTGCCAGTAGTTTTAGCTATGGCTACACCTTC.

The CDR3 spells CASGQGADTQYF. In nucleotides, the CDR3 is TGTGCCAGCGGGCAGGGGGCAGATACGCAGTATTTT. The chain recombines TRBV6-6 with TRBJ2-3; TRBD1 aligns across 7 bases. The V gene's germline CDR1 is MNHNY and CDR2 SVGAGI (reference sequence). V shed 8 bases, J shed 4 bases, and the junction held 3 bases outside the gene matches. The CDR3 consists of 12 residues.

The CDR3 loop reads CANSDRGDTEAFF. The DNA of the CDR3 is TGTGCCAACAGCGACAGGGGGGACACTGAAGCTTTCTTT. V and J are TRBV10-3 and TRBJ1-1, with 9 bases aligning to TRBD1. The CDR3 is made up of 13 amino acids. With V trimmed by 10 bases and J by 3 bases, 6 bases remained unmatched. Germline V CDR1 and CDR2: ENHRY, SYGVKD.

J is TRBJ2-7 and V is TRBV28; 10 nucleotides line up with TRBD2. The germline V gene encodes CDR1 MDHEN and CDR2 SYDVKM. The CDR3 sequence is 16 residues long. The trim removed 2 bases at V and 4 bases at J, leaving 8 bases unmatched. CDR3 in amino acids: CASSLLAGVGSYEQYF. The CDR3 DNA follows: TGTGCCAGCAGTTTACTAGCGGGAGTTGGGTCGTACGAGCAGTACTTC.

The rearrangement uses TRBV2 and TRBJ2-7, with D tentatively TRBD2 (6 bases). V was cut by 8 bases and J by 0 bases, with 11 bases left in between. The CDR3 sequence is 13 residues long. The germline V gene has CDR1 SNHLY and CDR2 FYNNEI. This CDR3 reads CASGGVGSYEQYF. The CDR3 DNA sequence: TGTGCCAGCGGCGGGGTAGGCTCCTACGAGCAGTACTTC.

This chain joins TRBV6-1 and TRBJ2-1; TRBD1 matches 8 bases. The CDR3 totals 15 residues. The J segment lost 1 base and the V segment lost 6 bases, leaving 5 bases of the junction unmatched. Germline loops: CDR1 MNHNS, CDR2 SASEGT. Written as DNA, the CDR3 is TGTGCCAGCAGCGCTGACAGGGGTTCCTACAATGAGCAGTTCTTC. This gives the protein CASSADRGSYNEQFF.